This T cell receptor (beta chain) was identified during a study of blood T cell repertoires in COVID-19. Study summary: Nucleic acid was either cDNA or gDNA, and it came from T cells, B-cell-depleted T cells, or PBMCs.

Across over 20 US areas, participants ranged in age from about 18 to 89 years. In the authors' methods: Estimated nucleated cell counts came from reference gene primer amplification. TCRdb's copy holds only in-frame clones and misses some; the assay was immunoSEQ multiplex PCR. D and trimming come from the DNA, and the V and J calls and clone size come from that table. Of around 220,000 clones detected, just over 85% appear once; the ten largest clones hold around 15%. V dropped 11 bases and J dropped 1; count of bases not matched to a gene: 9. The germline gives CDR1 ENHRY, CDR2 SYGVKD. The CDR3 is made up of 14 amino acids.

The V gene is TRBV10-3, the J gene TRBJ2-3; 7 bases fit TRBD1. Sequenced: PBMCs or T cells enriched from blood (not recorded which). This receptor was taken from a woman aged 50 to 65 with acute COVID-19. The CDR3 coding sequence is TGTGCCGTTCAACAGGGGTATGGCACAGATACGCAGTATTTT. Translated: CAVQQGYGTDTQYF.